This TCR beta chain stems from a study of blood T cell repertoires in COVID-19. Study-wide background: Italy, Spain and the United States were the sources of the convalescent and acute COVID-19 samples. Sources were T cells, B-cell-depleted T cells, or PBMCs; the material itself was cDNA or gDNA.

Study processing details: Amplified reference gene primers provided the basis for estimating nucleated cell counts. Some clones are missing from TCRdb's copy, which holds only in-frame ones; the method was immunoSEQ multiplex PCR. V and J calls and clone size are given by that table; D and trimming were obtained from the DNA. The profile shows around 95,000 clones, around four fifths of them singletons. Germline-derived CDR1 and CDR2 are GTSNPN and SVGIG (reference sequence). V was shortened by 2 bases and J by 1 base, with 9 bases between the two germline ends. The CDR3 consists of 14 residues. Source material: peripheral blood. The sequence was obtained from a woman aged 70-85 years with acute or convalescent COVID-19. This chain joins TRBV30 and TRBJ2-1; D is possibly TRBD2 (5 bases). Here the CDR3 reads CAWSYWTSYNEQFF. As DNA, the CDR3 is TGTGCCTGGAGTTATTGGACTTCCTACAATGAGCAGTTCTTC.